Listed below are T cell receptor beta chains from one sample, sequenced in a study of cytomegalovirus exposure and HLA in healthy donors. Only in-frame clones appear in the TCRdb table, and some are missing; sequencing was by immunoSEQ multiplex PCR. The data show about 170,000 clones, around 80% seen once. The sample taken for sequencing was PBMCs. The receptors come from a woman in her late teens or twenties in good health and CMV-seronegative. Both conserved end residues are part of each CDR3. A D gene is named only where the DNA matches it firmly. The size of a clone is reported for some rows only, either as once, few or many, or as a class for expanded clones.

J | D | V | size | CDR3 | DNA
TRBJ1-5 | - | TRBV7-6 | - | CASSTLGDQPQHF | TGTGCCAGCAGCACACTCGGGGATCAGCCCCAGCATTTT
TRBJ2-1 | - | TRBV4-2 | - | CASSQVELDYNEQFF | TGTGCCAGCAGCCAAGTTGAACTAGATTACAATGAGCAGTTCTTC
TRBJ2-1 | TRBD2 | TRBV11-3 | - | CASSLSGIYNEQFF | TGTGCCAGCAGCTTAAGCGGGATATACAATGAGCAGTTCTTC
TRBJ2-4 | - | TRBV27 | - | CASSSKQAVKNIQYF | TGTGCCAGCAGTTCGAAACAGGCCGTCAAAAACATTCAGTACTTC
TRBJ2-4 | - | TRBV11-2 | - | CASSPDLAKNIQYF | TGTGCCAGCAGCCCAGACTTAGCCAAAAACATTCAGTACTTC
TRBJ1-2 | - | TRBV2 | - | CASTQDSYGYTF | TGTGCCAGCACCCAGGACAGCTATGGCTACACCTTC
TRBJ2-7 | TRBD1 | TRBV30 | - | CAFGTGGPEQYF | TGTGCCTTCGGGACAGGGGGCCCGGAGCAGTACTTC
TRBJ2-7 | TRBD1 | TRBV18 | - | CASSPGQYEQYF | TGTGCCAGCTCACCGGGACAGTACGAGCAGTACTTC
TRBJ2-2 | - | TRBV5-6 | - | CASSLRSGGYTGELFF | TGTGCCAGCAGCTTGAGGTCTGGGGGCTACACCGGGGAGCTGTTTTTT
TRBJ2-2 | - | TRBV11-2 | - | CASSFIPGQVTGELFF | TGTGCCAGCAGCTTCATACCGGGACAAGTCACCGGGGAGCTGTTTTTT
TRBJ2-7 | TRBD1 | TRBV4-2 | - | CASSQADRDEQYF | TGTGCCAGCAGCCAAGCGGACAGGGACGAGCAGTACTTC
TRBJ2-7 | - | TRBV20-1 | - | CSARQGWEQYF | TGCAGTGCTAGACAGGGCTGGGAGCAGTACTTC
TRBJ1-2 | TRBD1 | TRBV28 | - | CASSLPRPGQFYGYTF | TGTGCCAGCAGTTTACCCCGCCCGGGACAGTTCTATGGCTACACCTTC
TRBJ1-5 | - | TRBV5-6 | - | CASIQSNQPQHF | TGTGCCAGCATACAGAGCAATCAGCCCCAGCATTTT
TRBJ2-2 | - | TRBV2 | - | CASRPGQNTGELFF | TGTGCCAGCAGGCCCGGACAGAACACCGGGGAGCTGTTTTTT
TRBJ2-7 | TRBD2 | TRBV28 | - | CASSWTSGRSGSYEQYF | TGTGCCAGCAGTTGGACTAGCGGGAGATCCGGGTCCTACGAGCAGTACTTC
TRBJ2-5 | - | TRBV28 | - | CASATQETQYF | TGTGCCAGCGCGACTCAAGAGACCCAGTACTTC
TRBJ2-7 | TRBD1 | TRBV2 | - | CASRARTGGQSEQYF | TGTGCCAGCAGGGCGAGGACAGGGGGCCAGTCGGAGCAGTACTTC
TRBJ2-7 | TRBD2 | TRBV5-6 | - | CASSLGLGLAVHEQYF | TGTGCCAGCAGCTTGGGATTGGGACTAGCGGTCCACGAGCAGTACTTC
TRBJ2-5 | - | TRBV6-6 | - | CASSYSTVGETQYF | TGTGCCAGCAGTTACTCGACAGTGGGGGAGACCCAGTACTTC
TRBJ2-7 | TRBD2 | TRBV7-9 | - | CASSLGGGSSYEQYF | TGTGCCAGCAGCTTAGGCGGGGGAAGCTCCTACGAGCAGTACTTC
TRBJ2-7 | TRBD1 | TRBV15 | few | CATGGTGYEQYF | TGTGCCACCGGCGGGACAGGCTACGAGCAGTACTTC
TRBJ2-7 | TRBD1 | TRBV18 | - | CASSPGQVSSYEQYF | TGTGCCAGCTCACCAGGACAGGTAAGCTCCTACGAGCAGTACTTC
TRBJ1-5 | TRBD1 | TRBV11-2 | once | CASSPRDRDQPQHF | TGTGCCAGCAGCCCCCGGGACAGGGATCAGCCCCAGCATTTT
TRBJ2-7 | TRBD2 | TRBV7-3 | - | CASSTSSGGYNEQYF | TGTGCCAGCAGCACCTCTAGCGGAGGCTACAACGAGCAGTACTTC
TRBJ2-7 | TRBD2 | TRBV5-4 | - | CASSKPGLAHYEQYF | TGTGCCAGCAGCAAACCGGGACTAGCGCACTACGAGCAGTACTTC
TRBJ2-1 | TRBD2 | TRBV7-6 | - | CASSLEGSGRAYNEQFF | TGTGCCAGCAGCTTAGAGGGTAGCGGGAGGGCCTACAATGAGCAGTTCTTC